This TCR beta chain was recorded in a study of shared clonotypes between healthy human individuals. The protocol was immunoSEQ multiplex PCR, while the TCRdb copy is restricted to in-frame clones and leaves out a portion. Found here are 2 million to 3 million clones, 90% to 95% of them singletons; the top ten hold 0.36%. Germline CDR1 ENHRY, CDR2 SYGVKD. The CDR3 sequence is 16 residues long. With 2 bases clipped from V and 8 bases from J, the junction kept 9 bases outside the gene matches. The chain is built from TRBV10-3 and TRBJ2-1; 10 bases match TRBD2. Specimen: naive CD4+ T cells from PBMCs. Specified subset: CD45RA+ positively selected. The source is a man between 18 and 29 years old in good health. Some clones in this sample may be carry-over from other donors' samples. CDR3: CAISEERLAGADEQFF. As DNA, the CDR3 is TGTGCCATCAGTGAGGAGCGGCTAGCGGGAGCAGATGAGCAGTTCTTC.